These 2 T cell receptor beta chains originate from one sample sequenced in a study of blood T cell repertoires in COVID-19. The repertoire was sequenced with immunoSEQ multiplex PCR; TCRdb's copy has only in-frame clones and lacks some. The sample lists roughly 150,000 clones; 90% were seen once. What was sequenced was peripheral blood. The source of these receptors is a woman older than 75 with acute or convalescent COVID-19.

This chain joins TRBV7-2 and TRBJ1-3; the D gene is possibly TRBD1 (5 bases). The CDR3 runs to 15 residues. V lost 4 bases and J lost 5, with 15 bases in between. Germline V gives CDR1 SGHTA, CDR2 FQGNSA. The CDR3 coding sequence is TGTGCCAGCAGCTCCCGGCAGGGCATCAGAAACACCATATATTTT. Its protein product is CASSSRQGIRNTIYF.

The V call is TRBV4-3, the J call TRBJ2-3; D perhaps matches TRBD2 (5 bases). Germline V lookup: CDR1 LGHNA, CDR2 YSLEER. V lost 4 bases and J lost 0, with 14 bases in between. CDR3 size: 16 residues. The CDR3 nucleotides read TGCGCCAGCAGCCCAGGTCTAGCAGAGAGCACAGATACGCAGTATTTT. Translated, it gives CASSPGLAESTDTQYF.